This T cell receptor beta chain emerged from a study of cytomegalovirus exposure and HLA in healthy donors. Overall study: Earlier sequencing of 150 million to 200 million T cells yielded 90 million to 140 million unique TCR beta sequences.

As to this clone: The antigen is unknown.

Whole-study results and caveats: Earlier analysis yielded a pattern in which most TCR beta V segments were productive about 90% or about 30% of the time.

V lost 3 bases, J lost 3 bases, and 17 bases lay in between. CDR3 length: 16 residues. From germline, CDR1 is SGHVS and CDR2 FNYEAQ. The study ran its PCR with 60 Vbeta and 13 Jbeta primers. The assay was immunoSEQ multiplex PCR, and TCRdb's table has in-frame clones only and misses some. The sample has 130,000 to 150,000 clones; roughly four fifths are singletons. The sequenced sample was PBMCs. The clonotype comes from a woman between 55 and 75 years old in good health and CMV-seropositive. The chain combines TRBV7-6 with TRBJ1-1, with D possibly being TRBD1 (5 bases). CDR3 DNA sequence: TGTGCCAGCAGCTTCGGGGGTGGGGGACCGGACACTGAAGCTTTCTTT. Encoded protein: CASSFGGGGPDTEAFF.